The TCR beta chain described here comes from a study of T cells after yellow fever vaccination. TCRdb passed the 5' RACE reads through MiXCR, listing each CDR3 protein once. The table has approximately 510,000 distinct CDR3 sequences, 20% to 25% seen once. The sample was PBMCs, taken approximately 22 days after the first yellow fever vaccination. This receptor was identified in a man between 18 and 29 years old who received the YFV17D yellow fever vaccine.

The CDR3 loop reads CASSLVTGLSGANVLTF. CDR3 in DNA: TGTGCCAGCAGCTTAGTGACAGGCCTCTCTGGGGCCAACGTCCTGACTTTC. The chain joins TRBV7-8 to TRBJ2-6; weak D call: TRBD1 (6 bases). Germline V lookup: CDR1 SGHVS, CDR2 FQNEAQ. The CDR3 has 17 amino acids. The V end was cut by 1 base, the J end by 0 bases, with 10 bases between.